A single sample gave rise to the 22 T cell receptor beta chains below, sequenced in a study of T cell responses to AZD1222 COVID-19 vaccine. TCRdb keeps only in-frame clones here, not all; method: immunoSEQ multiplex PCR. The table shows about 110,000 clones, with 86% occurring only once. The sample in question was peripheral blood, obtained on day 0 of AZD1222 vaccination. These receptors originate from an adult in good health.

The gene calls are TRBV5-4 and TRBJ1-2, with 9 bases that match TRBD1. Per the germline V gene, CDR1 is SGHNT and CDR2 is YYREEE (reference sequence). The CDR3 is 14 amino acids. Trimming took 5 bases from V and 5 from J; bases not matched to a gene: 7. CDR3 DNA: TGTGCCAGCAGACAGACACAGGGGGCATATGGCTACACCTTC. This encodes CASRQTQGAYGYTF.

This clone was detected only once. V and J are TRBV4-2 and TRBJ2-1; D remains ambiguous. The CDR3 covers 14 residues. Germline V lookup: CDR1 LGHNA, CDR2 YNFKEQ. The V end was cut by 3 bases, the J end by 8 bases, with 14 bases between. CDR3 residues: CASSHSSSNYEQFF. For the CDR3, the DNA is TGTGCCAGCAGCCATTCGTCTAGTAACTATGAGCAGTTCTTC.

A few counts support this clone. The J gene is TRBJ1-1, the V gene TRBV6-1; no clear D gene. Deletions cut 2 bases from V and 0 bases from J, with 7 bases between. The CDR3 contains 14 residues. Germline values: CDR1 MNHNS, CDR2 SASEGT. The CDR3 region is CASSERIMNTEAFF. The CDR3, as DNA: TGTGCCAGCAGTGAAAGAATCATGAACACTGAAGCTTTCTTT.

This sequence joins TRBV4-2 and TRBJ2-3; D remains unclear. Germline values: CDR1 LGHNA, CDR2 YNFKEQ. Trimming took 1 base from V and 1 from J, leaving 12 bases between them. CDR3 length equals 16 residues. CDR3 loop: CASSQASPPGTDTQYF. DNA of the CDR3: TGTGCCAGCAGCCAAGCTTCCCCCCCGGGCACAGATACGCAGTATTTT.

The V call is TRBV4-3, the J call TRBJ1-2; D unresolved. The germline V and J ends were trimmed by 0 bases and 2 bases, with 10 bases remaining between them. Germline V lookup: CDR1 LGHNA, CDR2 YSLEER. The CDR3 is 15 residues long. In nucleotides, the CDR3 is TGCGCCAGCAGCCAAGATCTGAACGGAAACTATGGCTACACCTTC. As protein: CASSQDLNGNYGYTF.

The chain carries TRBV2 and TRBJ1-2; no clear D gene. V dropped 2 bases and J dropped 0 bases, with 7 bases sitting between them. The CDR3 extends over 14 amino acids. In germline, CDR1 is SNHLY, CDR2 FYNNEI. The chain's CDR3 is CASSERRSNYGYTF. The CDR3 coding sequence is TGTGCCAGCAGTGAACGACGGTCTAACTATGGCTACACCTTC.

The chain joins TRBV6-5 to TRBJ2-7; no definite D call. Trimming took off 7 bases at V and 0 bases at J, with 16 bases between the two ends. The CDR3 has 15 residues. Germline V CDR1 and CDR2: MNHEY, SVGAGI. The CDR3 DNA reads TGTGCCAGCAACCCGGCTAGAATGAGCTCCTACGAGCAGTACTTC. Its translation: CASNPARMSSYEQYF.

This chain connects TRBV4-1 to TRBJ1-2; possibly TRBD1 for D (5 bases). Germline CDR1 reads MGHRA; CDR2 reads YSYEKL. V lost 2 bases and J 8 bases, leaving 27 bases between the germline ends. The CDR3 consists of 18 residues. CDR3 nucleotide sequence: TGCGCCAGCAGCCAAACCGCAGGGATTTTCAGGACCGGGCGGGGCTACACCTTC. This codes for CASSQTAGIFRTGRGYTF.

The chain recombines TRBV4-1 with TRBJ1-5; D gene uncertain. This CDR3 has 16 amino acids. The germline V gene has CDR1 MGHRA and CDR2 YSYEKL. V lost 2 bases and J 2 bases, leaving 13 bases between the germline ends. DNA of the CDR3: TGCGCCAGCAGCCAAATTCGGGTGGATGGCAATCAGCCCCAGCATTTT. Translated: CASSQIRVDGNQPQHF.

The chain employs TRBV30 and TRBJ2-3; D may be TRBD2 (6 bases). Trimming stripped 1 base from V and 3 bases from J, with 14 bases between. This CDR3 contains 15 residues. Looked up from germline, CDR1 is GTSNPN and CDR2 is SVGIG (reference sequence). DNA of the CDR3: TGTGCCTGGAGTGGGGGGGATATAGGGACAGATACGCAGTATTTT. The encoded protein is CAWSGGDIGTDTQYF.

This clone was counted only a few times. V gene TRBV5-4 combines with J gene TRBJ1-6; 9 positions match TRBD1. The CDR3 loop spans 15 amino acids. V trimming: 2 bases; J trimming: 8 bases; junction bases outside the gene matches: 5. Germline CDR1 and CDR2: SGHNT and YYREEE (reference sequence). The chain's CDR3 is CASSFRDRAHSPLHF. CDR3 bases: TGTGCCAGCAGCTTCCGGGACAGGGCCCATTCACCCCTCCACTTT. Full variable domain (outside the CDR3, taken from reference TRBV5-4 and TRBJ1-6): ETGVTQSPTHLIKTRGQQVTLRCSSQSGHNTVSWYQQALGQGPQFIFQYYREEENGRGNFPPRFSGLQFPNYSSELNVNALELDDSALYLCASSFRDRAHSPLHFGNGTRLTVT.

There are a few counts of this clone. The gene calls are TRBV7-2 and TRBJ1-6; D perhaps matches TRBD1 (5 bases). Germline loops: CDR1 SGHTA, CDR2 FQGNSA. Trimming left V 1 base short and J 6 bases short, with 13 bases between. The CDR3 totals 16 residues. In DNA, the CDR3 is TGTGCCAGCAGCTTAGTTCCGGGGCTGGGTAATTCACCCCTCCACTTT. Protein product: CASSLVPGLGNSPLHF.

J is TRBJ1-1 and V is TRBV9; D gene ambiguous. CDR3 length equals 16 residues. Germline V gene sequence: CDR1 SGDLS, CDR2 YYNGEE. V lost 4 bases to trimming and J lost 1 base, with 17 bases between them. Written as DNA, the CDR3 is TGTGCCAGCAGCACGACAATCGAGGAGAGGAACACTGAAGCTTTCTTT. Residues: CASSTTIEERNTEAFF.

This clone was detected once. The chain links TRBV9 to TRBJ1-3; 8 bases map to TRBD1. This CDR3 has 16 residues. V was pared by 4 bases and J by 2 bases, with 8 bases of the junction left unmatched. Germline V lookup: CDR1 SGDLS, CDR2 YYNGEE. In DNA, the CDR3 is TGTGCCAGCAGCCCTAGACAGGGGAGGACTGGAAACACCATATATTTT. Translation gives CASSPRQGRTGNTIYF.

V is TRBV28 and J is TRBJ1-5; TRBD1 matches at 8 bases. CDR1 and CDR2 (germline): MDHEN, SYDVKM. Germline trimming cut 5 bases from V and 3 bases from J; bases unmatched to any gene: 9. The CDR3 spans 16 residues. CDR3 sequence: CASSPGQGAINQPQHF. The CDR3 nucleotides are TGTGCCAGCAGTCCCGGGCAGGGGGCAATCAATCAGCCCCAGCATTTT.

This clone was seen more than once but under ten times. The chain carries TRBV6-5 and TRBJ1-1, with a weak D call TRBD1 (6 bases). CDR1 is MNHEY, CDR2 SVGAGI, per germline. The ends were cut back, 2 bases at V and 7 bases at J, with 17 bases in the middle. The CDR3 runs to 15 residues. The CDR3 nucleotides read TGTGCCAGCAGTTACAGGGGGGGAGGGATCGGTGAAGCTTTCTTT. This translates into CASSYRGGGIGEAFF.

CDR3 nucleotides: TGTGCCAGCAGCTTACTGAAGGCCGGCCACTCCTATAATTCACCCCTCCACTTT. This gives the protein CASSLLKAGHSYNSPLHF. The chain couples TRBV27 to TRBJ1-6; D unclear. Germline CDR1 is MNHEY and CDR2 is SMNVEV (reference sequence). Trimming left V 6 bases short and J 0 bases short, with 18 bases between. CDR3 length equals 18 residues.

The chain couples TRBV3-1 (or the pseudogene TRBV3-2) to TRBJ2-5, with TRBD2 identical over 7 bases. The V segment lost 4 bases and the J segment 5 bases; nucleotides outside the gene matches: 4. This CDR3 has 13 amino acids. The V gene's germline CDR1 is LGHDT and CDR2 YNNKEL (reference sequence). The CDR3 spells CASSRLAEETQYF. Written as DNA, the CDR3 is TGTGCCAGCAGCCGACTAGCCGAGGAGACCCAGTACTTC.

V gene TRBV6-6 combines with J gene TRBJ1-3, with a possible D match to TRBD1 (5 bases). Germline V gives CDR1 MNHNY, CDR2 SVGAGI (reference sequence). The CDR3 spans 16 residues. The V and J ends lost 5 bases and 0 bases respectively, with 14 bases between them. The CDR3 protein is CASSRRGKSSGNTIYF. The CDR3 nucleotides read TGTGCCAGCAGTCGACGGGGGAAGAGCTCTGGAAACACCATATATTTT.

This clone was observed a single time. The chain carries TRBV7-2 and TRBJ1-2; D is perhaps TRBD1 (6 bases). This CDR3 is built from 13 residues. From germline, CDR1 is SGHTA and CDR2 FQGNSA. V was trimmed by 1 base and J by 8 bases, leaving 11 bases between them. The DNA for the CDR3 is TGTGCCAGCAGCTTAGACAGGGAGTGGGGCTACACCTTC. It is translated as CASSLDREWGYTF.

The chain combines TRBV3-1 (or the pseudogene TRBV3-2) with TRBJ2-7, with a tentative D call TRBD2 (5 bases). This CDR3 region has 12 residues. The germline V gene has CDR1 LGHDT and CDR2 YNNKEL (reference sequence). The germline V and J ends were trimmed by 2 bases and 6 bases, with 8 bases remaining between them. CDR3 bases: TGTGCCAGCAGCCAAATTGAGGGCGAGCAGTACTTC. It yields the protein CASSQIEGEQYF.

J is TRBJ2-1 and V is TRBV10-3; D gene unclear. V was trimmed by 9 bases and J by 5 bases, leaving 17 bases between them. The length of the CDR3 is 14 residues. Germline assignment: CDR1 ENHRY and CDR2 SYGVKD. CDR3 nucleotides: TGTGCCATACGACACCCCGCACGGCACAATGAGCAGTTCTTC. It is translated as CAIRHPARHNEQFF.